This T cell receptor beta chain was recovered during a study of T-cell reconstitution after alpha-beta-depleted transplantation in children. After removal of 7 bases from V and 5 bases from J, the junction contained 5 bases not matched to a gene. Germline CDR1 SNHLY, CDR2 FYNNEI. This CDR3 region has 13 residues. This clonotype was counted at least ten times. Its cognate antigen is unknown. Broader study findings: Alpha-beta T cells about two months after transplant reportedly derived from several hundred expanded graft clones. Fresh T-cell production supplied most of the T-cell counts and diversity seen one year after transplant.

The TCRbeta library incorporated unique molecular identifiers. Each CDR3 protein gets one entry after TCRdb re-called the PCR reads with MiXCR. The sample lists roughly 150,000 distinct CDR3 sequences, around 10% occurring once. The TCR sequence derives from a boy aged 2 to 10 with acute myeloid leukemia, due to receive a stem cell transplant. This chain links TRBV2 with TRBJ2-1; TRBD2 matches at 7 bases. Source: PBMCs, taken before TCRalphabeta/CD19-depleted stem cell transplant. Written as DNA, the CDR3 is TGTGCCAGCAACGGGGACTACCACAATGAGCAGTTCTTC. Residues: CASNGDYHNEQFF.